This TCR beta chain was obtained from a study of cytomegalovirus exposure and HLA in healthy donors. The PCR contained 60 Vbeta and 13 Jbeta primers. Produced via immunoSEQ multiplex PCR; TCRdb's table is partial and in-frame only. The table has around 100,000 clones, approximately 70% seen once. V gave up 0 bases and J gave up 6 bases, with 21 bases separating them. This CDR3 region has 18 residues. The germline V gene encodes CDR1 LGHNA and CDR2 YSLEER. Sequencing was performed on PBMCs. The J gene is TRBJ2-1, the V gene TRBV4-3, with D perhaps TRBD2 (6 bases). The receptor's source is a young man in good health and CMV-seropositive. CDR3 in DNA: TGCGCCAGCAGCCAAGAGCCCCCAACTAGCAGGAGTCCCAATGAGCAGTTCTTC. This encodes CASSQEPPTSRSPNEQFF.